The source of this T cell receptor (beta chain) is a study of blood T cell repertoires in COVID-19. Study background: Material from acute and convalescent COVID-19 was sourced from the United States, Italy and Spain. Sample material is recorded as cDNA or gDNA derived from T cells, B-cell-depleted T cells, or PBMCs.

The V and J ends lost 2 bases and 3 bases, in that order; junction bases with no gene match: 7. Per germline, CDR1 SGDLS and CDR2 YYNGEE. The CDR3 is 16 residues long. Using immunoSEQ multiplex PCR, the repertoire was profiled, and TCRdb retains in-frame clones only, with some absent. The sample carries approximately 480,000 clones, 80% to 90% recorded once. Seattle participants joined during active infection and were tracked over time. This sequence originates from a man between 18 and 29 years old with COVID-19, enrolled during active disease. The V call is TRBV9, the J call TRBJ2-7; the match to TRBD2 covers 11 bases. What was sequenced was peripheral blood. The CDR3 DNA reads TGTGCCAGCAGCGTCTCAGCCGGGACTAGCGGCTACGAGCAGTACTTC. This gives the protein CASSVSAGTSGYEQYF.